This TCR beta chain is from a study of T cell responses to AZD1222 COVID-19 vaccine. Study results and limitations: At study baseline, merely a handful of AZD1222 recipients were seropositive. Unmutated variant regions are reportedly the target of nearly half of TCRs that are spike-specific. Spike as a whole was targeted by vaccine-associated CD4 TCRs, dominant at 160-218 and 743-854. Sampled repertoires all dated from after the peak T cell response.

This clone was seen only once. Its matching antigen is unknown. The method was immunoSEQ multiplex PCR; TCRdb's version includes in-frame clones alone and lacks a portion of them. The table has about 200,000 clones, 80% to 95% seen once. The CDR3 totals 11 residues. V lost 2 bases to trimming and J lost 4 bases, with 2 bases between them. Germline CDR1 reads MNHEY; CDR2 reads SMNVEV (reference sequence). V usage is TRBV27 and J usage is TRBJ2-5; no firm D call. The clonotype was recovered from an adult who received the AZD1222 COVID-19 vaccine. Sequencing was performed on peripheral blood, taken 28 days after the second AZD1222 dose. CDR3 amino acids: CASSLRETQYF. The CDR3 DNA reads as TGTGCCAGCAGTTTACGAGAGACCCAGTACTTC.